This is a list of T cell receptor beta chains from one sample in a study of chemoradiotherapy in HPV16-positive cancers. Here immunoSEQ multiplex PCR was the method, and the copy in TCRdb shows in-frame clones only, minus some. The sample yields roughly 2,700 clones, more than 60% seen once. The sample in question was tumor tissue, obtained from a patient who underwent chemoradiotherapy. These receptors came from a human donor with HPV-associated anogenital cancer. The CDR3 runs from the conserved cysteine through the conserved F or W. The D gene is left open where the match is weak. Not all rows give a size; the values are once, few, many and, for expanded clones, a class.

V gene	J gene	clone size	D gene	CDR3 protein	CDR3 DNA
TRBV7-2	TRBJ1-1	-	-	CASSFWEAGNTEAFF	TGTGCCAGCAGCTTTTGGGAAGCGGGGAACACTGAAGCTTTCTTT
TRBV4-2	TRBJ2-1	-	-	CASSQEEGGGGHEQFF	TGTGCCAGCAGCCAAGAAGAGGGGGGGGGCGGACATGAGCAGTTCTTC
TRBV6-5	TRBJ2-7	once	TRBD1	CASSRRGPYEQYF	TGTGCCAGCAGTCGAAGGGGGCCGTACGAGCAGTACTTC
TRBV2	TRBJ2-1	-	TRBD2	CASRMGLAGDEQFF	TGTGCCAGCAGAATGGGACTAGCGGGGGATGAGCAGTTCTTC
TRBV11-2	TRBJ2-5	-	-	CASSLNRGSQETQYF	TGTGCCAGCAGCTTAAATCGGGGGAGCCAAGAGACCCAGTACTTC
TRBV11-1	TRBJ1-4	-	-	CASSLAYATNEKLFF	TGTGCCAGCAGCTTAGCCTACGCGACTAATGAAAAACTGTTTTTT
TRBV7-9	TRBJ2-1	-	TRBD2	CASSPRREAGGFNEQFF	TGTGCCAGCAGCCCCCGCAGGGAAGCGGGGGGGTTTAATGAGCAGTTCTTC
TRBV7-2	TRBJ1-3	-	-	CASSLPVHITGNTIYF	TGTGCCAGCAGCTTACCCGTCCACATAACTGGAAACACCATATATTTT
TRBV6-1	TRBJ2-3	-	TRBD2	CASSEALAGGGTDTQYF	TGTGCCAGCAGTGAGGCCCTCGCGGGGGGGGGCACAGATACGCAGTATTTT
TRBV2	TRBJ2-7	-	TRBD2	CASMVSGVEQYF	TGTGCCAGCATGGTGAGCGGGGTCGAGCAGTACTTC
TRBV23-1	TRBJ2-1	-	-	CASSQSKGGGTYNEQFF	TGCGCCAGCAGTCAATCGAAGGGGGGGGGAACCTACAATGAGCAGTTCTTC
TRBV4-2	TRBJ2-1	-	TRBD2	CASSQEGGSTYNEQFF	TGTGCCAGCAGCCAAGAGGGGGGGAGTACCTACAATGAGCAGTTCTTC
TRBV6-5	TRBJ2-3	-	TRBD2	CASTPSGGLGYTQYF	TGTGCCAGCACCCCTAGCGGAGGGCTTGGATATACGCAGTATTTT
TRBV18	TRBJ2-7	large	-	CASSPGRSYEQYF	TGTGCCAGCTCACCAGGTCGCTCCTACGAGCAGTACTTC
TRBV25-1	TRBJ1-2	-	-	CASSVGRANYGYTF	TGTGCCAGCTCCGTAGGGAGGGCTAACTATGGCTACACCTTC
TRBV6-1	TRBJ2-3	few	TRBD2	CASSKGSGGLFTDTQYF	TGTGCCAGCAGTAAAGGGTCGGGGGGGCTGTTCACAGATACGCAGTATTTT
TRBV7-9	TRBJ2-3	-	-	CASSFGTFTSTDTQYF	TGTGCCAGCAGCTTTGGGACTTTCACTAGCACAGATACGCAGTATTTT
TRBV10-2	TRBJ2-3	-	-	CASSESDRPTSLAADTQYF	TGCGCCAGCAGTGAGTCAGATAGACCGACATCCCTAGCAGCGGATACGCAGTATTTT
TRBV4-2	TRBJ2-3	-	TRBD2	CASSQDRSGGTDTQYF	TGTGCCAGCAGCCAAGATCGTAGCGGGGGAACAGATACGCAGTATTTT
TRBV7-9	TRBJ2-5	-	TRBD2	CASSLDISGGAFGETQYF	TGTGCCAGCAGCTTAGATATTAGCGGGGGGGCTTTCGGCGAGACCCAGTACTTC